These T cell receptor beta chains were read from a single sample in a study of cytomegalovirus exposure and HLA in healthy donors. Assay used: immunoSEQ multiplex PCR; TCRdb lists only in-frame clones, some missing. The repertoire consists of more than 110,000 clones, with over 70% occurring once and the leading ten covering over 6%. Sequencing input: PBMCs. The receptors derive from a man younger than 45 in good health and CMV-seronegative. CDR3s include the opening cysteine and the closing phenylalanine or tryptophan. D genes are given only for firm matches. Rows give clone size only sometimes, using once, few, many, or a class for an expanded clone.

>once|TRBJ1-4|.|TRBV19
TGTGCCAGTAAGGCAGGGGTAGGGGAAAAACTGTTTTTT
CASKAGVGEKLFF
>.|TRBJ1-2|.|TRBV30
TGTGCCTGGAGTTGGGAGAGAAATACCGCTAACTATGGCTACACCTTC
CAWSWERNTANYGYTF
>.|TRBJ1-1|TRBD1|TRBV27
TGTGTCAGCAGTCGCCAATGGGACAGGGGTTTTATGAACACTGAAGCTTTCTTT
CVSSRQWDRGFMNTEAFF
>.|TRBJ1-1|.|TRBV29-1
TGCAGCGTTGAAAAGGGAGGGTTGAGGGAAGCTTTCTTT
CSVEKGGLREAFF
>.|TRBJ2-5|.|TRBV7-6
TGTGCCAGCAGCGCCAGATCCAGCGCGGGGGAGACCCAGTACTTC
CASSARSSAGETQYF
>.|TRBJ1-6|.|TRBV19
TGTGCCAGTAGGACAGGCTTTACTAATTCACCCCTCCACTTT
CASRTGFTNSPLHF
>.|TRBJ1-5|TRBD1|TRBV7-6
TGTGCCAGCAGCTTAGCGGGACAGGGGGCTCAGCCCCAGCATTTT
CASSLAGQGAQPQHF
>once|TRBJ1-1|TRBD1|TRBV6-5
TGTGCCAGCAGGACAGGGATTGAAGCTTTCTTT
CASRTGIEAFF
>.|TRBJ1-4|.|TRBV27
TGTGCCAGCAGTACCCGACAGGATAGCTCAACTAATGAAAAACTGTTTTTT
CASSTRQDSSTNEKLFF
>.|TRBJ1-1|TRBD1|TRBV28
TGTGCCAGCACCATCAGACAGGGGAGAGGAGGCACTGAAGCTTTCTTT
CASTIRQGRGGTEAFF
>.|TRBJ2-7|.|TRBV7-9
TGTGCCAGCAGCCGCACAGGGCTTAACTACGAGCAGTACTTC
CASSRTGLNYEQYF
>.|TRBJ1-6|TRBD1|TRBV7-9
TGTGCCAGCAGCCGGGACAGTGCCTCACCCCTCCACTTT
CASSRDSASPLHF
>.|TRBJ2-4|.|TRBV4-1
TGCGCCAGCAGCGGGGTCACAGGGCGGCGAGCCAAAAACATTCAGTACTTC
CASSGVTGRRAKNIQYF
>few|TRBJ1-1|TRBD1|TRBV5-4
TGTGCCAGCAGGGCGGGACAGGGAAACACCGAAGCTTTCTTT
CASRAGQGNTEAFF
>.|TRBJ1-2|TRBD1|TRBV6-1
TGTGCCAGCAAGCCGGGACAGGGGTTTGGCTACACCTTC
CASKPGQGFGYTF
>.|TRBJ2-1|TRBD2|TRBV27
TGTGCCAGCAGATATAGCGGGAGCCCGGGTTATGAGCAGTTCTTC
CASRYSGSPGYEQFF
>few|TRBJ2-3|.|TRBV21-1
TGTGCCAGCAGCCCGGCAGGGAGCACAGATACGCAGTATTTT
CASSPAGSTDTQYF
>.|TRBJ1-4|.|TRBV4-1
TGCGCCAGCAGCTACATAAATGAAAAACTGTTTTTT
CASSYINEKLFF
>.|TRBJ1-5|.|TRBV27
TGTGCCAGCCAGTCTCGCAGCGCCGGGTATAGCAATCAGCCCCAGCATTTT
CASQSRSAGYSNQPQHF